Following are 12 T cell receptor beta chains from one sample sequenced in a study of blood T cell repertoires in COVID-19. The method was immunoSEQ multiplex PCR; TCRdb's version includes in-frame clones alone and lacks a portion of them. Of about 300,000 clones listed, more than 70% are singletons. The material sequenced was peripheral blood. The source of these receptors is a woman aged 25 to 39 who had recovered from COVID-19.

The rearrangement uses TRBV5-6 and TRBJ2-2; D is possibly TRBD2 (7 bases). Germline-derived CDR1 and CDR2 are SGHDT and YYEEEE. Trimming shortened V by 3 bases and J by 7 bases, and 19 bases separated the two germline ends. The CDR3 contains 16 residues. The CDR3 DNA follows: TGTGCCAGCAGCTCGTTGGGGAGGGAACAGGGCGGGGAGCTGTTTTTT. Translating it yields CASSSLGREQGGELFF.

The chain joins TRBV7-8 to TRBJ2-3, with D unresolved. The V gene's germline CDR1 is SGHVS and CDR2 FQNEAQ. The CDR3 contains 12 residues. V gave up 2 bases and J gave up 6 bases, with 6 bases separating them. The CDR3 spells CASSLLSDTQYF. CDR3 DNA: TGTGCCAGCAGCTTACTCTCCGATACGCAGTATTTT.

The chain joins TRBV4-2 to TRBJ2-3, with D tentatively TRBD2 (5 bases). The CDR3 is made up of 16 amino acids. Germline-derived CDR1 and CDR2 are LGHNA and YNFKEQ. Trimming took off 1 base at V and 0 bases at J, with 11 bases between the two ends. This chain's CDR3 is CASSQVPGTSTDTQYF. DNA of the CDR3: TGTGCCAGCAGCCAAGTTCCGGGAACTAGCACAGATACGCAGTATTTT.

This rearrangement joins TRBV29-1 to TRBJ1-4; 7 nucleotides line up with TRBD1. From germline, CDR1 is SQVTM and CDR2 ANQGSEA. The CDR3 runs to 14 residues. V shed 0 bases, J shed 6 bases, and the junction held 4 bases outside the gene matches. DNA for the CDR3: TGCAGCGTTGAAGAGAGACAGGGTGATGAAAAACTGTTTTTT. Translated: CSVEERQGDEKLFF.

The genes are TRBV11-3 and TRBJ2-1; tentative D call: TRBD1 (5 bases). This CDR3 has 17 amino acids. Trimming pared 3 bases from V and 3 bases from J, leaving 18 bases between. Germline values: CDR1 SGHNT, CDR2 YENEEA. The CDR3 region has the DNA TGTGCCAGCAGCTTCTCGCCGACCCTGGACATCTACAATGAGCAGTTCTTC. Translation: CASSFSPTLDIYNEQFF.

The gene calls are TRBV24-1 and TRBJ2-5, with D possibly matching TRBD1 (6 bases). The CDR3 sequence is 16 residues long. The V gene lost 1 base and the J gene lost 4 bases, with 15 bases spanning the gap. Per the germline V gene, CDR1 is KGHDR and CDR2 is SFDVKD. CDR3 bases: TGTGCCACCAGTGATTTCTCTGCGGCCAGGGGAGAGACCCAGTACTTC. Translated, it gives CATSDFSAARGETQYF.

The chain is built from TRBV5-1 and TRBJ1-6; 7 bases agree with TRBD1. The CDR3 totals 16 residues. CDR1 and CDR2 (germline): SGHRS, YFSETQ. J lost 6 bases, V lost 4 bases, and 10 bases had no gene match. In DNA form, the CDR3 reads TGCGCCAGCAGCGGGGGTGCTAGGACAGGTAATTCACCCCTCCACTTT. Translated: CASSGGARTGNSPLHF.

The J gene is TRBJ1-4, the V gene TRBV3-1 (or the pseudogene TRBV3-2); possibly TRBD1 for D (6 bases). Per germline, CDR1 LGHDT and CDR2 YNNKEL (reference sequence). CDR3 length: 16 residues. V lost 0 bases to trimming and J lost 7 bases, with 15 bases between them. DNA for the CDR3: TGTGCCAGCAGCCAAGATCTAACAGGGTTCGGTGAAAAACTGTTTTTT. Its translation is CASSQDLTGFGEKLFF.

The J gene is TRBJ1-6, the V gene TRBV6-5; possible D gene TRBD1, 5 bases. The germline CDR1 and CDR2 sequences are MNHEY and SVGAGI. Trimming took off 6 bases at V and 2 bases at J, with 11 bases between the two ends. The CDR3 covers 15 residues. This chain's CDR3 is CASSQTGAYNSPLHF. The CDR3 region has the DNA TGTGCCAGCAGCCAAACAGGTGCCTATAATTCACCCCTCCACTTT.

The V and J genes are TRBV29-1 and TRBJ2-7; TRBD1 agrees at 7 bases. Per germline, CDR1 SQVTM and CDR2 ANQGSEA. The CDR3 extends over 14 amino acids. J lost 6 bases, V lost 6 bases, and 14 bases had no gene match. DNA for the CDR3: TGCAGCGTGGCACGAACAGGGGTCGGGTCCGAGCAGTACTTC. It encodes CSVARTGVGSEQYF.

The rearrangement links TRBV5-6 to TRBJ1-1, with 9 bases matching TRBD1. CDR1 and CDR2 (germline): SGHDT, YYEEEE. V was pared by 2 bases and J by 2 bases, with 4 bases of the junction left unmatched. The CDR3 is 15 residues long. Here the CDR3 reads CASSFGTGRNTEAFF. CDR3 DNA: TGTGCCAGCAGCTTTGGGACAGGGAGAAACACTGAAGCTTTCTTT.

This chain joins TRBV2 and TRBJ1-6; D might be TRBD1 (5 bases). Deletions cut 4 bases from V and 4 bases from J, with 14 bases between. The CDR3 contains 16 residues. The germline gives CDR1 SNHLY, CDR2 FYNNEI. Here the CDR3 reads CASSVIRQSYNSPLHF. The CDR3 DNA reads as TGTGCCAGCAGTGTGATCAGACAGAGTTATAATTCACCCCTCCACTTT.